This TCR beta chain came from a study of T cells after yellow fever vaccination. A process of 5'RACE template switching, which added a universal primer site and UMIs, was used to make TCR cDNA. TCRdb re-called the 5' RACE reads through MiXCR, storing one row per CDR3 protein. The data hold some 110,000 distinct CDR3 sequences, with around 8% observed a single time. The germline gives CDR1 SGHDN, CDR2 FVKESK. CDR3 length: 12 residues. V shed 3 bases and J shed 3 bases, with 6 bases lying between them. Findings of the study overall: Weaker overall was a secondary response that nonetheless peaked faster, on day 5 versus 15. Researchers noted that a small share of clonotypes showed up in both CD4 and CD8 compartments. Detected again after the booster were most primary-vaccination clones, at about 96% CD4 and 88% CD8.

This clonotype was observed at least ten times. Its matching antigen is unknown. This receptor was obtained from a man aged 30 to 45 who received the YFV17D yellow fever vaccine. The sample in question was CD8+ T cells sorted from PBMCs, obtained 45 days after the yellow fever booster vaccination. V is TRBV14 and J is TRBJ2-7; D call uncertain. CDR3 amino acids: CASSQLSYEQYF. In DNA form, the CDR3 reads TGTGCCAGCAGCCAGCTCAGCTACGAGCAGTACTTC.